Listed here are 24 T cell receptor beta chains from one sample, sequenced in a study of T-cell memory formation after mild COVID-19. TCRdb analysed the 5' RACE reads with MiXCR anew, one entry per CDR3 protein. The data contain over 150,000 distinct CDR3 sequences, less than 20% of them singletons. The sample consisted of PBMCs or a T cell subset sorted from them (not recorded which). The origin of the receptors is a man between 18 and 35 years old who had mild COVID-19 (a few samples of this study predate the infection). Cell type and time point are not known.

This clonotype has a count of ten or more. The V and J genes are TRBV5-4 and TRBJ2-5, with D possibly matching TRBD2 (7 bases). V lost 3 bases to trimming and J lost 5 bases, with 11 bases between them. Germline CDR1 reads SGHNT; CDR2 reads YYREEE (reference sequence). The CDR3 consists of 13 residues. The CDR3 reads CASSYRGAETQYF. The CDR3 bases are TGTGCCAGCAGCTACCGGGGGGCCGAGACCCAGTACTTC.

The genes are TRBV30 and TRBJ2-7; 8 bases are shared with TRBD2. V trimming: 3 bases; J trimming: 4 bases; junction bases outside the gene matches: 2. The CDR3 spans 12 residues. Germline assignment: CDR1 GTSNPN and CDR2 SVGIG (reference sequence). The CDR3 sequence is CAWRASGYEQYF. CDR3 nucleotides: TGTGCCTGGAGGGCTAGCGGGTACGAGCAGTACTTC.

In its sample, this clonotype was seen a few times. CDR3 nucleotides: TGTGCCAGCAGTTACTCGGCCGGGACAGGTTACCTGTACGTC. Translated, it gives CASSYSAGTGYLYV. The chain is built from TRBV6-5 and TRBJ2-7; 8 bases fit TRBD1. Germline V gene sequence: CDR1 MNHEY, CDR2 SVGAGI. This CDR3 comprises 14 residues. Trimming took 0 bases from V and 12 from J; bases not matched to a gene: 10.

CDR3 sequence reads: CSARVRQANGYTF. The DNA of the CDR3 is TGCAGTGCTAGGGTTAGACAGGCGAATGGCTACACCTTC. The chain couples TRBV20-1 to TRBJ1-2; maybe TRBD1 (6 bases). Germline CDR1 and CDR2: DFQATT and SNEGSKA (reference sequence). The CDR3 totals 13 residues. Trimming left V 3 bases short and J 6 bases short, with 14 bases between.

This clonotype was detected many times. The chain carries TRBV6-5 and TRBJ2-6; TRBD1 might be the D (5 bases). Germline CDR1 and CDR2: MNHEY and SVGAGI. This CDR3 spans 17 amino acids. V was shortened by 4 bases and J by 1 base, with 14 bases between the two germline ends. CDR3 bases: TGTGCCAGCAGTTTCACCCCCCAGGGTTCTGGGGCCAACGTCCTGACTTTC. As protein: CASSFTPQGSGANVLTF.

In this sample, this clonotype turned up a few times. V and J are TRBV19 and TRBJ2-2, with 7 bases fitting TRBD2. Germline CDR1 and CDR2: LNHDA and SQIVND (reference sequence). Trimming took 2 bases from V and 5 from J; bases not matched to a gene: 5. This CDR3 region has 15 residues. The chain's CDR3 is CASSIKRGLTGELFF. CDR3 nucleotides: TGTGCCAGTAGTATAAAGCGGGGTCTGACCGGGGAGCTGTTTTTT.

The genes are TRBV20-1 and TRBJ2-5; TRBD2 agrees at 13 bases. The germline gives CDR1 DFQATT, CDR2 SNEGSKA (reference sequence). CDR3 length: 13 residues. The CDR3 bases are TGCAGCCCCCTGGGACTAGCGGGGGAGACCCAGTACTTC. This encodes CSPLGLAGETQYF.

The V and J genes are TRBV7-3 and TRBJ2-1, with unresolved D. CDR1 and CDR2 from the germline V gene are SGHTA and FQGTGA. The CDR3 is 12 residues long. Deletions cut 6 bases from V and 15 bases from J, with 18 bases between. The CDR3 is CASSPGREGLFF. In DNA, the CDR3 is TGTGCCAGCAGTCCCGGGCGAGAAGGTCTGTTCTTC.

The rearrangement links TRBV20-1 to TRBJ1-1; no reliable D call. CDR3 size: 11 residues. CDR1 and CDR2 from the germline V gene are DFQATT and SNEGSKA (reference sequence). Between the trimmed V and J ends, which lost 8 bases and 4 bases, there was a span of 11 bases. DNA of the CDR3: TGCAGTACGGACGGACCCACTGAAGCTTTCTTT. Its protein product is CSTDGPTEAFF.

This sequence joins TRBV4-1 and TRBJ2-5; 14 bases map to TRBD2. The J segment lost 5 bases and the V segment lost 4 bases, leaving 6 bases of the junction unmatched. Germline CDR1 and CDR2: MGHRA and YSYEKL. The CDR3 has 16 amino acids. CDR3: CASSRGTSGGAETQYF. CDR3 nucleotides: TGCGCCAGCAGCCGAGGGACTAGCGGGGGCGCCGAGACCCAGTACTTC.

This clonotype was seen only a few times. CDR3 bases: TGCGCCAGCAGCCCGACCGGGGGCCAAGAAGGGAATGAGCAGTTCTTC. Translation: CASSPTGGQEGNEQFF. The chain combines TRBV5-1 with TRBJ2-1; perhaps D is TRBD1 or TRBD2 (6 bases each). Germline V gene data show CDR1 as SGHRS and CDR2 as YFSETQ. Trimming stripped 4 bases from V and 7 bases from J, with 21 bases between. The CDR3 consists of 16 residues. The variable domain in full, completed from reference TRBV5-1 and TRBJ2-1, reads KAGVTQTPRYLIKTRGQQVTLSCSPISGHRSVSWYQQTPGQGLQFLFEYFSETQRNKGNFPGRFSGRQFSNSRSEMNVSTLELGDSALYLCASSPTGGQEGNEQFFGPGTRLTVL.

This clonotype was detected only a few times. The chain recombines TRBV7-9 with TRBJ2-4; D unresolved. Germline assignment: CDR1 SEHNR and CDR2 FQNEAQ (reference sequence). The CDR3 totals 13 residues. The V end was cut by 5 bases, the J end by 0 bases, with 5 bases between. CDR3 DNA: TGTGCCAGCAGCCAAGTAGCCAAAAACATTCAGTACTTC. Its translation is CASSQVAKNIQYF.

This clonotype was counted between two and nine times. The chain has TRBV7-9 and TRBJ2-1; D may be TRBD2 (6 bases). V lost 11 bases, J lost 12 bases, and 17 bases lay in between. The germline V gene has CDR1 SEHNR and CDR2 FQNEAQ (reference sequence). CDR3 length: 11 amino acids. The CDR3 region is CAGVIAERQFF. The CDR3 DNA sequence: TGTGCCGGAGTTATAGCGGAAAGGCAGTTCTTC.

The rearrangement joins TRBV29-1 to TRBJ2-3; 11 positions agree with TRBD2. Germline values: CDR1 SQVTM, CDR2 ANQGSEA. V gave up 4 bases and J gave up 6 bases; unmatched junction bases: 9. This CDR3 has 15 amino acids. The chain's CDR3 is CSVAGSGGADDTQYF. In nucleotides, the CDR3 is TGCAGCGTTGCCGGTAGCGGGGGGGCTGATGATACGCAGTATTTT.

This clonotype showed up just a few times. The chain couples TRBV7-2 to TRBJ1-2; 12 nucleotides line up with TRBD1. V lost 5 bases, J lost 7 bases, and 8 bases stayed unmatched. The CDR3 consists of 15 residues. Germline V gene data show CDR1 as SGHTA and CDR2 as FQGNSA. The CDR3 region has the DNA TGTGCCAGCAGCGCGGGACAGGGGGCGCTTACTGGCTACACCTTC. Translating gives CASSAGQGALTGYTF. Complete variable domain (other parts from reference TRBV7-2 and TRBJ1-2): GAGVSQSPSNKVTEKGKDVELRCDPISGHTALYWYRQSLGQGLEFLIYFQGNSAPDKSGLPSDRFSAERTGGSVSTLTIQRTQQEDSAVYLCASSAGQGALTGYTFGSGTRLTVV.

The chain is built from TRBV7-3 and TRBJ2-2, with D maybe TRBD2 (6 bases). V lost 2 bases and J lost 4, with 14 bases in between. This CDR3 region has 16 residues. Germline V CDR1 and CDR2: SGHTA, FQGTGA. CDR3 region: CASSLPPGLSTGELFF. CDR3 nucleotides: TGTGCCAGCAGCTTACCCCCAGGACTATCCACCGGGGAGCTGTTTTTT.

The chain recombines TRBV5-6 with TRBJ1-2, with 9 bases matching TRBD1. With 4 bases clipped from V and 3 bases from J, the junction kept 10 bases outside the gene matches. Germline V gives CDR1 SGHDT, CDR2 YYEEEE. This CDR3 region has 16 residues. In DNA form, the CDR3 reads TGTGCCAGCAGCCCCCCCCTTACAGGGGGCTACTATGGCTACACCTTC. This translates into CASSPPLTGGYYGYTF. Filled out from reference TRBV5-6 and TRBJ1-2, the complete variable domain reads DAGVTQSPTHLIKTRGQQVTLRCSPKSGHDTVSWYQQALGQGPQFIFQYYEEEERQRGNFPDRFSGHQFPNYSSELNVNALLLGDSALYLCASSPPLTGGYYGYTFGSGTRLTVV.

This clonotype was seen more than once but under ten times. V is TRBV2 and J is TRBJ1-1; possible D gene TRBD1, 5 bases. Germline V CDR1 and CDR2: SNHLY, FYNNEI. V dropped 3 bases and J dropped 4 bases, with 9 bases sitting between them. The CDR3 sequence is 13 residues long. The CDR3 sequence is CASSERGGTEAFF. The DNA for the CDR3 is TGTGCCAGCAGTGAGCGGGGGGGCACTGAAGCTTTCTTT.

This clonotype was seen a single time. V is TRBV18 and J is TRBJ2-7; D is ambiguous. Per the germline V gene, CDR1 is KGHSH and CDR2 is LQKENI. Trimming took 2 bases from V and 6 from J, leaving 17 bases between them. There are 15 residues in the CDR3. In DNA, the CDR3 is TGTGCCAGCTCACCAACGGCTAATTCCGTCGGCGAGCAGTACTTC. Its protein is CASSPTANSVGEQYF.

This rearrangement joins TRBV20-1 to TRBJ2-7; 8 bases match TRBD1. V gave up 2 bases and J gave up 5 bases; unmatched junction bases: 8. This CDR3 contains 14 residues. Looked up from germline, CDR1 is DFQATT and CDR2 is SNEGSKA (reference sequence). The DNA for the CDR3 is TGCAGTGCTAGAAAACCAGGGGGCTGGAACGAGCAGTACGTC. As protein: CSARKPGGWNEQYV.

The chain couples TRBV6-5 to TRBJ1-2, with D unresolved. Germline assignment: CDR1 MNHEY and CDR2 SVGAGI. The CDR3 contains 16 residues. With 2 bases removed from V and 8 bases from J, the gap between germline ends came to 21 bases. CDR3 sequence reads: CASSYHPDAVGVGYTF. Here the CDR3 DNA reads TGTGCCAGCAGTTACCACCCGGACGCTGTCGGTGTCGGCTACACCTTC.

CDR3 loop: CASSPSGRAQYF. The CDR3 region has the DNA TGTGCCAGCAGTCCCTCCGGGAGGGCCCAGTACTTC. This chain connects TRBV27 to TRBJ2-5; 8 bases are a match to TRBD2. CDR3 size: 12 residues. V lost 5 bases and J lost 9; bases outside the gene matches: 5. Germline V gene data show CDR1 as MNHEY and CDR2 as SMNVEV (reference sequence).

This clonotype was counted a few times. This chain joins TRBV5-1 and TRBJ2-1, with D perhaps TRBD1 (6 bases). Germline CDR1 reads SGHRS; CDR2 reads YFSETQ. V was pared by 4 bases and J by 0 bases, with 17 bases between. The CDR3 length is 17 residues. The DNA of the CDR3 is TGCGCCAGCAGCCGTACCAGTCGGACAGCCTCCTACAATGAGCAGTTCTTC. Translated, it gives CASSRTSRTASYNEQFF.

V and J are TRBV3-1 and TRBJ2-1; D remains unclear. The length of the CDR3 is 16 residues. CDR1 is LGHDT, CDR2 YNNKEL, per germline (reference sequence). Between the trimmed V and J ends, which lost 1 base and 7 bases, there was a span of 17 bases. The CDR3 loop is CASSQGRSQVTNEQFF. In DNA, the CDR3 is TGTGCCAGCAGCCAAGGAAGATCGCAGGTTACAAATGAGCAGTTCTTC.